The next 6 T cell receptor beta chains were all read from a single sample in a study of shared clonotypes between healthy human individuals. Assay: immunoSEQ multiplex PCR; the TCRdb copy retains only in-frame clones and omits some. Seen here are over 2 million clones, 95% observed once, and the top ten hold more than 0.1%. Sequencing was performed on naive CD4+ T cells sorted from blood. Noted subset: CD45RA+ positively selected. The receptors originated from a man aged 18 to 29 in good health.

The chain employs TRBV7-8 and TRBJ2-7, with no clear D. CDR3 length equals 15 residues. V lost 3 bases and J 0 bases, leaving 12 bases between the germline ends. CDR1 SGHVS and CDR2 FQNEAQ come from the germline V gene. The CDR3 nucleotides read TGTGCCAGCAGCTTTTCCTGGGGAACCTCCTACGAGCAGTACTTC. Translated, it gives CASSFSWGTSYEQYF.

This chain joins TRBV7-9 and TRBJ2-3; no firm D call. There are 13 residues in the CDR3. Germline V gives CDR1 SEHNR, CDR2 FQNEAQ (reference sequence). The germline V and J ends were trimmed by 2 bases and 4 bases, with 7 bases remaining between them. Here the CDR3 reads CASSLRRPDTQYF. CDR3 bases: TGTGCCAGCAGCTTAAGGCGTCCAGATACGCAGTATTTT.

As regards this clone: The same CDR3 also results from other DNA sequences found in this sample. This chain joins TRBV25-1 and TRBJ1-6; D gene unclear. From germline, CDR1 is MGHDK and CDR2 SYGVNS. Trimming cost V 2 bases and J 0 bases, with 8 bases left between them. The CDR3 sequence is 16 residues long. CDR3 bases: TGTGCCAGCAGTGAACCCGGAAGCTCCTATAATTCACCCCTCCACTTT. Protein: CASSEPGSSYNSPLHF. The variable domain in full, with the rest retrieved from reference TRBV25-1 and TRBJ1-6, is EADIYQTPRYLVIGTGKKITLECSQTMGHDKMYWYQQDPGMELHLIHYSYGVNSTEKGDLSSESTVSRIRTEHFPLTLESARPSHTSQYLCASSEPGSSYNSPLHFGNGTRLTVT.

The chain recombines TRBV30 with TRBJ2-7; TRBD2 is a possible D gene (5 bases). Germline V gene sequence: CDR1 GTSNPN, CDR2 SVGIG (reference sequence). This CDR3 has 14 residues. Between the trimmed V and J ends, which lost 5 bases and 0 bases, there was a span of 14 bases. The CDR3 sequence: CAWVGLENSYEQYF. DNA for the CDR3: TGTGCCTGGGTAGGACTGGAGAACTCCTACGAGCAGTACTTC.

The rearrangement links TRBV10-3 to TRBJ1-2, with D unresolved. The CDR3 extends over 12 amino acids. Per the germline V gene, CDR1 is ENHRY and CDR2 is SYGVKD. Trimming stripped 2 bases from V and 9 bases from J, with 10 bases between. The CDR3 spells CAISEDPYRYTF. The CDR3 DNA reads TGTGCCATCAGTGAGGATCCGTATCGCTACACCTTC.

The rearrangement links TRBV5-1 to TRBJ1-1; D possibly corresponds to TRBD1 (5 bases). V shed 6 bases and J shed 5 bases, with 17 bases lying between them. The germline V gene has CDR1 SGHRS and CDR2 YFSETQ. The CDR3 covers 14 residues. Here the CDR3 DNA reads TGCGCCAGCAACCCCGGCAGGGTGGGGACTGAAGCTTTCTTT. Encoded protein: CASNPGRVGTEAFF.